This T cell receptor beta chain was observed in a study of blood T cell repertoires in COVID-19. For the study at large: Samples representing acute and convalescent COVID-19 were sourced from the United States, Italy and Spain. PBMCs, B-cell-depleted T cells, or T cells provided the cDNA or gDNA that made up the material.

Using immunoSEQ multiplex PCR, the repertoire was profiled, and TCRdb retains in-frame clones only, with some absent. The sample carries more than 300,000 clones, 80% to 90% recorded once. All enrollees were roughly 18 to 100 years old and from around 25 US areas. Resolution of symptoms, clearance, or two negative PCRs was present in recovered Cohort 3 donors. CDR1 and CDR2 (germline): SGHDN, FVKESK. With V trimmed by 4 bases and J by 8 bases, 12 bases remained unmatched. The CDR3 is made up of 15 amino acids. Sequencing was performed on PBMCs or T cells enriched from blood (not recorded which). This chain links TRBV14 with TRBJ1-1, with 8 bases that match TRBD1. The source of this sequence is a woman between 18 and 29 years old who had recovered from COVID-19. The CDR3 loop reads CASSRARGPGREAFF. The CDR3 DNA sequence: TGTGCCAGCAGCCGAGCCAGGGGGCCCGGGCGGGAAGCTTTCTTT.